These T cell receptor beta chains were read from a single sample in a study of T cells in localized non-small cell lung cancer. The data were produced by immunoSEQ multiplex PCR, yet TCRdb's version contains in-frame clones alone and is incomplete. The sample gives some 30,000 clones, 91% of which show up once; under 6% is in the top ten. The material was PBMCs, obtained before any cancer treatment. These receptors came from a man aged 35 to 69 with stage II lung adenocarcinoma. Each CDR3 is given with its conserved first and last residue. The order of the fields is V gene, J gene, D gene, CDR3 DNA, CDR3 protein. D genes are given only for firm matches.

TRBV29-1	TRBJ1-3	-	TGCAGCGTTGCCGATTCCTTTGGAAACACCATATATTTT	CSVADSFGNTIYF
TRBV7-8	TRBJ1-1	-	TGTGCCAGCAGCCCAACTCAGATGAACACTGAAGCTTTCTTT	CASSPTQMNTEAFF
TRBV25-1	TRBJ2-7	-	TGTGCCAGCATTCAAGGGGGGCCGTTCTACGAGCAGTACTTC	CASIQGGPFYEQYF
TRBV28	TRBJ1-5	-	TGTGCCAGCAGTTTCATAGGGAGCAATCAGCCCCAGCATTTT	CASSFIGSNQPQHF
TRBV4-3	TRBJ1-2	-	TGCGCCAGCAGCCGCTTAAGGGGAGGGGGGTTAAGTGGCTACACCTTC	CASSRLRGGGLSGYTF
TRBV5-1	TRBJ2-7	TRBD2	TGCGCCAGCAGCTTCAGCGGGAGCTCCTACGAGCAGTACTTC	CASSFSGSSYEQYF
TRBV7-2	TRBJ2-3	-	TGTGCCAGCAGCTCGCCTCAAAATACGCAGTATTTT	CASSSPQNTQYF
TRBV11-3	TRBJ2-5	-	TGTGCCAGCACCCCTGACTCTTCGTACCAAGAGACCCAGTACTTC	CASTPDSSYQETQYF
TRBV5-8	TRBJ2-5	-	TGTGCCAGCAGCCTCAAGGGGGGGGAGACCCAGTACTTC	CASSLKGGETQYF
TRBV4-1	TRBJ2-7	TRBD1	TGCGCCAGCAGCCGTCCGGGACAGGGGGTCTTGGAGCAGTACTTC	CASSRPGQGVLEQYF
TRBV19	TRBJ2-7	-	TGTGCCAGTAGTATGGTAGCCGGGGAATACGAGCAGTACTTC	CASSMVAGEYEQYF
TRBV19	TRBJ2-6	-	TGTGCCACTACAGTGGCCGGGGCCAACGTCCTGACTTTC	CATTVAGANVLTF
TRBV18	TRBJ2-5	-	TGTGCCAGCTCACCACACAACAGGGAGACCCAGTACTTC	CASSPHNRETQYF
TRBV5-4	TRBJ2-5	TRBD2	TGTGCCAGCAGCTTGGGTGCCTTTGGGCCTAGCGGGATAGAGACCCAGTACTTC	CASSLGAFGPSGIETQYF
TRBV9	TRBJ1-1	TRBD1	TGTGCCAGCTTACCGGCAGGGGGGGAATTGACTGAAGCTTTCTTT	CASLPAGGELTEAFF
TRBV7-9	TRBJ2-1	TRBD2	TGTGCCAGCGCCCGGACTAGCGGGAGGGGAAATGAGCAGTTCTTC	CASARTSGRGNEQFF
TRBV19	TRBJ1-2	-	TGTGCCAGTAGTATGCCCGGGACCTTCTATGGCTACACCTTC	CASSMPGTFYGYTF
TRBV7-2	TRBJ2-7	-	TGTGCCAGCAGCAAGACTAGAGACACCTACGAGCAGTACTTC	CASSKTRDTYEQYF
TRBV7-2	TRBJ1-1	-	TGTGCCAGCAGCCCCAGGGGTTGGCGGAAGAACACTGAAGCTTTCTTT	CASSPRGWRKNTEAFF
TRBV11-2	TRBJ2-7	TRBD1	TGTGCCAGCAGCTTAGCGACAGGGGATTACGCTGGATTTACGTACGAGCAGTACTTC	CASSLATGDYAGFTYEQYF
TRBV28	TRBJ2-1	TRBD2	TGTGCCAGCAGTTTGGGCTCCAGCGGGAGCAATGAGCAGTTCTTC	CASSLGSSGSNEQFF
TRBV28	TRBJ1-1	-	TGTGCCAGCAGTTTCGGCAGGGTGATAGGTGAAGCTTTCTTT	CASSFGRVIGEAFF
TRBV4-3	TRBJ1-2	-	TGCGCCAGCAGCCAAGAAATTCCCGCTAACTATGGCTACACCTTC	CASSQEIPANYGYTF
TRBV19	TRBJ1-1	TRBD1	TGTGCCAGTTACCTGGACAGGAGGACTTTCTTT	CASYLDRRTFF
TRBV15	TRBJ1-5	-	TGTGCCACCAGCCCTCGGGGGGTACCTCAGCCCCAGCATTTT	CATSPRGVPQPQHF
TRBV6-1	TRBJ2-1	-	TGTGCCAGCAGTGCCCAGCTCTACAATGAGCAGTTCTTC	CASSAQLYNEQFF
TRBV23-1	TRBJ1-6	-	TGCGCCAGCAGTCAATCGGTACGTCAACGGGATTCACCCCTCCACTTT	CASSQSVRQRDSPLHF